This TCR beta chain appears in the sequencing data of a study of patients and donors after allogeneic stem cell transplantation (dated by TCRdb to the early 2020s). As concerns this clonotype: The clone's antigen remains unknown. No base quality information exists; no much larger clone differs at one position.

Library construction relied on RT-PCR. These reads were obtained on a NextSeq 550. TCRdb reran the public reads through fastp at Q25 and MiXCR, keeping productive beta chains. Here each entry gathers all rows of one CDR3 protein and keeps the most common genes and DNA. The sample table shows over 150,000 distinct CDR3 sequences, and 41% are seen once. 33% of the sample is in the top ten clones. Sequences SGDLS (CDR1) and YYNGEE (CDR2) are obtained from the germline V gene. Trimming takes 0 bases from V and 0 bases from J, and the germline ends sit 6 bases apart. The CDR3 holds 15 amino acids from the cysteine to the phenylalanine. Of all the DNA, just the CDR3 is kept, 45 bases in frame from base 1.

The sample consisted of blood, either unsorted or a sorted T cell fraction (not recorded which). The TCR was taken from a human donor who was either an allogeneic HSCT recipient or a stem cell or donor lymphocyte infusion donor (not recorded which). It is not recorded whose cells these are; they may come from a transplant donor. Recombination joined TRBV9 with TRBJ2-2; TRBD2 is a weak D gene call, 6 bases matching. Here is the DNA: TGTGCCAGCAGCGTAGCGGGAGCGAACACCGGGGAGCTGTTTTTT. Translated, it gives CASSVAGANTGELFF.